This TCR beta chain was captured in a study of technical replicates of blood from a handful of donors (dated by TCRdb to 2016 to 2017). Notes on this clone: Its antigen is still unknown. No base qualities exist here, and no much larger clone lies one base off it.

The library was prepared using the immunoSEQ multiplex PCR assay. The table comes from immuneACCESS by way of TCRdb, which keeps in-frame sequences with V and J called. Part of the clones is missing from these tables; in studies checked, under half for an unresolved V gene and the rest for unknown reasons. Counted in this sample were more than 75,000 clones; almost 97% of them appeared once. More than 0.35% of the sample belongs to the ten largest clones. V and J are trimmed by 0 bases and 4 bases, and the gene matches miss 2 bases of the junction. The CDR3 starts with the cysteine, ends with the phenylalanine, and has 15 residues. The retained sequence is limited to the CDR3, 45 bases, with the frame set at the first base. The germline V gene encodes CDR1 SGHAT and CDR2 FQNNGV.

The rearrangement combines TRBV11-2 with TRBJ1-4; TRBD1 aligns with 7 central bases. The sequencing input was T cells isolated from PBMCs. The sequence was obtained from a human donor in good health. The bases read TGTGCCAGCAGCTTAGACGGGACAGTTAATGAAAAACTGTTTTTT. The resulting protein is CASSLDGTVNEKLFF.